The 9 T cell receptor beta chains reported below all come from one sample, sequenced in a study of blood T cell repertoires in COVID-19. Measured with immunoSEQ multiplex PCR; TCRdb has only the in-frame clones, and not every one. Seen here are about 180,000 clones, roughly 89% observed once, and the top ten hold around 13%. The sample was peripheral blood. The receptors were sampled from a woman in her seventies with COVID-19, enrolled during active disease.

The rearrangement uses TRBV3-1 (or the pseudogene TRBV3-2) and TRBJ2-7; 10 bases align to TRBD2. The CDR3 spans 15 residues. Unmatched junction bases numbered 9, after V lost 6 bases and J lost 4 bases. The V gene's germline CDR1 is LGHDT and CDR2 YNNKEL (reference sequence). DNA for the CDR3: TGTGCCAGCAGTGAAACTAGCGGGATTCCATACGAGCAGTACTTC. This translates into CASSETSGIPYEQYF.

V and J are TRBV10-3 and TRBJ2-7; TRBD1 matches 7 bases. The germline gives CDR1 ENHRY, CDR2 SYGVKD. CDR3 size: 13 residues. V shed 3 bases, J shed 3 bases, and the junction held 2 bases outside the gene matches. CDR3 region: CAISDGQVYEQYF. The CDR3 DNA reads as TGTGCCATCAGTGACGGACAGGTCTACGAGCAGTACTTC.

The sample holds one count of this clone. This chain links TRBV5-1 with TRBJ2-2, with 12 nucleotides matching TRBD2. The CDR3 length is 18 residues. The junction had 3 bases not matched to a gene; V was cut back by 0 bases and J by 0 bases. The V gene's germline CDR1 is SGHRS and CDR2 YFSETQ. The CDR3 sequence is CASSLEASGRANTGELFF. DNA of the CDR3: TGCGCCAGCAGCTTGGAAGCTAGCGGGAGGGCGAACACCGGGGAGCTGTTTTTT.

This sequence joins TRBV6-1 and TRBJ1-5, with D maybe TRBD1 (5 bases). The CDR3 runs to 14 residues. Germline CDR1 MNHNS, CDR2 SASEGT. Trimming pared 3 bases from V and 5 bases from J, leaving 11 bases between. The CDR3 coding sequence is TGTGCCAGCAGTGAGGGTGGGGGGGATCAGCCCCAGCATTTT. Its translation is CASSEGGGDQPQHF.

The count of this clone is one. Other DNA sequences in this sample translate to the same CDR3. The rearrangement joins TRBV4-2 to TRBJ1-4; no reliable D call. CDR1 and CDR2 (germline): LGHNA, YNFKEQ. This CDR3 has 12 residues. V gave up 0 bases and J gave up 8 bases, with 4 bases separating them. The CDR3 region has the DNA TGTGCCAGCAGCCAAGACAGGGAAAAACTGTTTTTT. Translated: CASSQDREKLFF.

This rearrangement joins TRBV6-5 to TRBJ2-5, with a possible D match to TRBD2 (6 bases). The ends were cut back, 0 bases at V and 2 bases at J, with 13 bases in the middle. Germline V gene lookup returns CDR1 MNHEY and CDR2 SVGAGI. CDR3 size: 16 residues. DNA of the CDR3: TGTGCCAGCAGTTACTCGCCGGGAGTGGGTCAAGAGACCCAGTACTTC. This codes for CASSYSPGVGQETQYF.

The gene calls are TRBV7-3 and TRBJ2-5; tentatively, D is TRBD2 (5 bases). Germline V gives CDR1 SGHTA, CDR2 FQGTGA. Trimming took off 0 bases at V and 2 bases at J, with 16 bases between the two ends. The CDR3 has 17 residues. CDR3 protein: CASSLTGRGAKQETQYF. In DNA form, the CDR3 reads TGTGCCAGCAGCTTAACAGGGAGAGGTGCGAAGCAAGAGACCCAGTACTTC. The entire variable domain, with the rest obtained from reference TRBV7-3 and TRBJ2-5, is as follows: GAGVSQTPSNKVTEKGKYVELRCDPISGHTALYWYRQSLGQGPEFLIYFQGTGAADDSGLPNDRFFAVRPEGSVSTLKIQRTERGDSAVYLCASSLTGRGAKQETQYFGPGTRLLVL.

This clone came up a few times. The chain combines TRBV5-1 with TRBJ2-7; 9 bases line up with TRBD1. Trimming removed 4 bases from V and 5 bases from J; junction bases left unmatched: 16. Germline V gene sequence: CDR1 SGHRS, CDR2 YFSETQ. This CDR3 has 17 amino acids. The CDR3 region has the DNA TGCGCCAGCAGCGATCGGCTTACCGGGACAGGGCCCCACGAGCAGTACTTC. Amino acid sequence: CASSDRLTGTGPHEQYF.

This sequence joins TRBV5-6 and TRBJ1-6; a possible D gene is TRBD1 (6 bases). Germline lookup yields CDR1 SGHDT and CDR2 YYEEEE. Trimming stripped 0 bases from V and 11 bases from J, with 15 bases between. The CDR3 has 15 residues. CDR3 bases: TGTGCCAGCAGCTTGGTGGGACATGGGGGGGCACCCCTCCACTTT. Translation gives CASSLVGHGGAPLHF.